A single sample is the source of the 12 T cell receptor beta chains below, sequenced in a study of CD8 T cells in Susac syndrome. Reverse transcription of roughly 0.5 to 1 ug RNA used random hexamers. TCRdb re-called the immunoSEQ multiplex PCR reads with MiXCR, one entry per CDR3 protein. The sample lists about 110,000 distinct CDR3 sequences; roughly 95% were seen once. Sequenced input: CD8+ T cells from PBMCs. Source of these receptors: a human donor with Susac syndrome.

The chain recombines TRBV27 with TRBJ2-5, with D perhaps TRBD1 (5 bases). Deletions cut 6 bases from V and 5 bases from J, with 13 bases between. Germline V gene sequence: CDR1 MNHEY, CDR2 SMNVEV (reference sequence). The CDR3 sequence is 13 residues long. CDR3 bases: TGTGCCAGCAGCAAGGGGCTATGGGAGACCCAGTACTTC. It yields the protein CASSKGLWETQYF.

The chain carries TRBV27 and TRBJ2-1; D uncertain. Germline CDR1 and CDR2: MNHEY and SMNVEV (reference sequence). This CDR3 has 13 amino acids. Trimming removed 4 bases from V and 3 bases from J, with 7 bases in between. CDR3 residues: CASSYTGYNEQFF. CDR3 in DNA: TGTGCCAGCAGTTACACGGGCTACAATGAGCAGTTCTTC.

The CDR3 is CASSLAEGPQETQYF. CDR3 coding DNA: TGTGCCAGCAGCTTAGCGGAGGGCCCCCAAGAGACCCAGTACTTC. This chain joins TRBV7-3 and TRBJ2-5; tentative D call: TRBD2 (6 bases). V was clipped by 2 bases and J by 1 base, with 11 bases between them. CDR1 and CDR2 from the germline V gene are SGHTA and FQGTGA. CDR3 size: 15 residues.

The chain combines TRBV27 with TRBJ2-1; TRBD2 aligns across 8 bases. CDR1 and CDR2 from the germline V gene are MNHEY and SMNVEV (reference sequence). This CDR3 is 15 amino acids long. With 3 bases clipped from V and 7 bases from J, the junction kept 8 bases outside the gene matches. CDR3 nucleotides: TGTGCCAGCAGTTTGGGGCCGGGGGGGTCTAATGAGCAGTTCTTC. It encodes CASSLGPGGSNEQFF.

The chain joins TRBV7-6 to TRBJ2-3; 9 bases align to TRBD2. J lost 6 bases, V lost 0 bases, and 4 bases had no gene match. CDR3 length: 15 residues. The germline V gene encodes CDR1 SGHVS and CDR2 FNYEAQ. The CDR3 reads CASSLAQRGADTQYF. DNA for the CDR3: TGTGCCAGCAGCTTAGCGCAGCGGGGGGCTGATACGCAGTATTTT.

The CDR3 sequence: CSAREVTGELFF. Here the CDR3 DNA reads TGCAGTGCTAGGGAGGTCACCGGGGAGCTGTTTTTT. V gene TRBV20-1 combines with J gene TRBJ2-2; perhaps TRBD2 as D (5 bases). This CDR3 is built from 12 residues. V dropped 3 bases and J dropped 4 bases, with 6 bases sitting between them. Germline-derived CDR1 and CDR2 are DFQATT and SNEGSKA (reference sequence).

This chain links TRBV20-1 with TRBJ2-1; TRBD2 matches 13 bases. From germline, CDR1 is DFQATT and CDR2 SNEGSKA (reference sequence). V was pared by 0 bases and J by 6 bases, with 2 bases of the junction left unmatched. This CDR3 contains 15 residues. The CDR3 nucleotides are TGCAGTGCTAGAGATCGACTAGCGGGGGGCAATGAGCAGTTCTTC. It codes for CSARDRLAGGNEQFF.

The chain combines TRBV7-3 with TRBJ1-4, with no clear D. CDR3 length: 11 residues. V was pared by 5 bases and J by 10 bases, with 8 bases between. Per germline, CDR1 SGHTA and CDR2 FQGTGA. The CDR3 here is CASSLPGKLFF. CDR3 nucleotide sequence: TGTGCCAGCAGCCTCCCAGGAAAACTGTTTTTT.

The V call is TRBV5-1, the J call TRBJ2-6; a weak D match, TRBD1 (5 bases). Deletions cut 2 bases from V and 0 bases from J, with 15 bases between. CDR1 is SGHRS and CDR2 is YFSETQ in the germline V gene. There are 18 residues in the CDR3. In nucleotides, the CDR3 is TGCGCCAGCAGCTTAGGGCAACAGGTTTACTCTGGGGCCAACGTCCTGACTTTC. This codes for CASSLGQQVYSGANVLTF. The variable domain in full, with the rest retrieved from reference TRBV5-1 and TRBJ2-6, is KAGVTQTPRYLIKTRGQQVTLSCSPISGHRSVSWYQQTPGQGLQFLFEYFSETQRNKGNFPGRFSGRQFSNSRSEMNVSTLELGDSALYLCASSLGQQVYSGANVLTFGAGSRLTVL.

CDR3 sequence reads: CSARNFEDADTQYF. In nucleotides, the CDR3 is TGCAGTGCTAGGAACTTTGAGGACGCAGATACGCAGTATTTT. This chain links TRBV20-1 with TRBJ2-3; D not certain. V was shortened by 3 bases and J by 4 bases, with 14 bases between the two germline ends. Per the germline V gene, CDR1 is DFQATT and CDR2 is SNEGSKA (reference sequence). The CDR3 is 14 amino acids.

V gene TRBV27 combines with J gene TRBJ2-5; TRBD2 matches at 9 bases. V gave up 5 bases and J gave up 9 bases; unmatched junction bases: 10. Germline CDR1 reads MNHEY; CDR2 reads SMNVEV (reference sequence). This CDR3 comprises 14 residues. CDR3 protein: CASSPSSGAEAQYF. CDR3 coding DNA: TGTGCCAGCAGTCCCTCTAGCGGGGCCGAGGCCCAGTACTTC.

The count of this clonotype is one. The rearrangement links TRBV5-1 to TRBJ1-6, with unresolved D. Germline CDR1 SGHRS, CDR2 YFSETQ. Trimming removed 4 bases from V and 0 bases from J, with 14 bases in between. The CDR3 is made up of 17 amino acids. CDR3 sequence reads: CASSLKQTSSYNSPLHF. Here the CDR3 DNA reads TGCGCCAGCAGCCTGAAGCAGACGAGCTCCTATAATTCACCCCTCCACTTT.